The 30 T cell receptor beta chains below were found in one sample sequenced in a study of T cell responses to AZD1222 COVID-19 vaccine. Sequencing was performed with immunoSEQ multiplex PCR; in TCRdb, only in-frame clones are kept and a portion is missing. The sample records approximately 150,000 clones, 86% being singletons. The sample was peripheral blood, taken 28 days after the second AZD1222 dose. The receptor source for this set is an adult who received the AZD1222 COVID-19 vaccine.

V and J are TRBV19 and TRBJ1-1; D ambiguous. Between the trimmed V and J ends, which lost 1 base and 1 base, there was a span of 7 bases. Germline CDR1 and CDR2: LNHDA and SQIVND (reference sequence). The CDR3 covers 14 residues. The CDR3: CASSIATANTEAFF. CDR3 DNA: TGTGCCAGTAGTATAGCTACGGCGAACACTGAAGCTTTCTTT.

The chain uses TRBV2 and TRBJ1-6; no reliable D call. CDR3 size: 13 residues. CDR1 is SNHLY and CDR2 is FYNNEI in the germline V gene. Trimming shortened V by 4 bases and J by 9 bases, and 10 bases separated the two germline ends. The CDR3 bases are TGTGCCAGCAGTGTGGCAGCGACTTCACCCCTCCACTTT. Protein: CASSVAATSPLHF. Filled out from reference TRBV2 and TRBJ1-6, the complete variable domain reads EPEVTQTPSHQVTQMGQEVILRCVPISNHLYFYWYRQILGQKVEFLVSFYNNEISEKSEIFDDQFSVERPDGSNFTLKIRSTKLEDSAMYFCASSVAATSPLHFGNGTRLTVT.

The chain uses TRBV6-6 and TRBJ2-7; 8 positions agree with TRBD2. J lost 2 bases, V lost 10 bases, and 7 bases had no gene match. Germline V gives CDR1 MNHNY, CDR2 SVGAGI (reference sequence). This CDR3 has 13 amino acids. CDR3 region: CATLPGGAYEQYF. The CDR3 DNA reads as TGTGCCACCCTACCGGGGGGGGCCTACGAGCAGTACTTC.

The rearrangement links TRBV5-1 to TRBJ1-1; maybe TRBD1 (5 bases). V dropped 4 bases and J dropped 0 bases, with 13 bases sitting between them. CDR1 and CDR2 from the germline V gene are SGHRS and YFSETQ. This CDR3 region has 15 residues. The CDR3 DNA sequence: TGCGCCAGCAGCGTGAAGTCAGGGTTGAACACTGAAGCTTTCTTT. Its translation is CASSVKSGLNTEAFF.

This sequence joins TRBV7-8 and TRBJ2-2; 8 bases are shared with TRBD2. The V gene end was trimmed by 3 bases and the J gene end by 13 bases; junction bases not matched to a gene: 16. Per germline, CDR1 SGHVS and CDR2 FQNEAQ. The CDR3 loop spans 16 amino acids. In nucleotides, the CDR3 is TGTGCCAGCAGCTTGAGGAAAGCGGGGGTTTCTTGGGCGCTGTTTTTT. As protein: CASSLRKAGVSWALFF.

The chain has TRBV3-1 (or the pseudogene TRBV3-2) and TRBJ1-4, with a weak D call TRBD1 (6 bases). V shed 3 bases and J shed 15 bases, with 14 bases lying between them. CDR1 is LGHDT and CDR2 is YNNKEL in the germline V gene (reference sequence). The CDR3 has 12 amino acids. CDR3 region: CASSHRTGSVFF. DNA of the CDR3: TGTGCCAGCAGCCACCGCACAGGGAGTGTGTTTTTT.

The V call is TRBV5-1, the J call TRBJ1-2; 8 bases are a match to TRBD1. The CDR3 loop spans 13 amino acids. The germline CDR1 and CDR2 sequences are SGHRS and YFSETQ. The V and J ends lost 4 bases and 6 bases, in that order; junction bases with no gene match: 5. The CDR3 coding sequence is TGCGCCAGCAGCAAGGGACAGGAGGATGGCTACACCTTC. This sequence encodes CASSKGQEDGYTF.

The genes are TRBV7-2 and TRBJ2-5, with D maybe TRBD2 (6 bases). Germline values: CDR1 SGHTA, CDR2 FQGNSA. CDR3 length: 16 amino acids. Trimming pared 5 bases from V and 2 bases from J, leaving 18 bases between. The CDR3 is CASSSSGGMVQETQYF. CDR3 nucleotides: TGTGCCAGCAGCAGCAGTGGGGGGATGGTTCAAGAGACCCAGTACTTC.

About this clone: Other DNA sequences of this sample code for an identical CDR3. The gene calls are TRBV2 and TRBJ2-5; D gene ambiguous. The germline V gene encodes CDR1 SNHLY and CDR2 FYNNEI. V lost 5 bases and J 2 bases, leaving 3 bases between the germline ends. The CDR3 is 11 amino acids. In DNA form, the CDR3 reads TGTGCCAGCAGTCCACAAGAGACCCAGTACTTC. It codes for CASSPQETQYF.

The rearrangement links TRBV7-9 to TRBJ1-6, with 9 bases fitting TRBD1. The CDR3 length is 15 residues. Germline CDR1 SEHNR, CDR2 FQNEAQ (reference sequence). With 4 bases clipped from V and 9 bases from J, the junction kept 7 bases outside the gene matches. Written as DNA, the CDR3 is TGTGCCAGCAGCTCACTGGGACAGGGTGGTTCACCCCTCCACTTT. Amino acid sequence: CASSSLGQGGSPLHF.

The chain uses TRBV6-1 and TRBJ1-2, with unresolved D. Germline CDR1 and CDR2: MNHNS and SASEGT. The CDR3 spans 15 residues. Trimming removed 3 bases from V and 2 bases from J, with 13 bases in between. The DNA of the CDR3 is TGTGCCAGCAGTGACCTTTGGAGTCCGAACTATGGCTACACCTTC. Translating gives CASSDLWSPNYGYTF.

J is TRBJ2-7 and V is TRBV5-4; tentatively, D is TRBD1 or TRBD2 (6 bases each). CDR1 is SGHNT, CDR2 YYREEE, per germline (reference sequence). The ends were cut back, 5 bases at V and 4 bases at J, with 16 bases in the middle. The CDR3 is made up of 14 amino acids. In DNA form, the CDR3 reads TGTGCCAGCAGGACAAGGGGGGATTCATACGAGCAGTACTTC. Encoded protein: CASRTRGDSYEQYF.

The rearrangement uses TRBV27 and TRBJ2-7; no definite D call. Germline V gene lookup returns CDR1 MNHEY and CDR2 SMNVEV (reference sequence). This CDR3 is 15 amino acids long. V was cut by 4 bases and J by 2 bases, with 15 bases left in between. CDR3 DNA sequence: TGTGCCAGCAGTTCCCCCGGTATCCCCCCCTACGAGCAGTACTTC. Translated: CASSSPGIPPYEQYF.

The rearrangement uses TRBV3-1 (or the pseudogene TRBV3-2) and TRBJ1-2, with unresolved D. The CDR3 totals 13 residues. The V gene lost 0 bases and the J gene lost 8 bases, with 10 bases spanning the gap. CDR1 is LGHDT and CDR2 is YNNKEL in the germline V gene (reference sequence). The CDR3 nucleotides read TGTGCCAGCAGCCAAGAACTGGGGATGGGCTACACCTTC. Amino acids: CASSQELGMGYTF.

V and J are TRBV5-6 and TRBJ2-7; 8 nucleotides agree with TRBD1. This CDR3 spans 14 amino acids. V was clipped by 4 bases and J by 5 bases; unmatched bases: 8. Germline V gene sequence: CDR1 SGHDT, CDR2 YYEEEE. CDR3 loop: CASSAATGGNEQYF. The CDR3 DNA follows: TGTGCCAGCAGCGCGGCAACAGGGGGTAACGAGCAGTACTTC.

The chain has TRBV6-2 or TRBV6-3 and TRBJ2-7, with D tentatively TRBD2 (5 bases). V dropped 4 bases and J dropped 3 bases, with 16 bases sitting between them. Per the germline V gene, CDR1 is MNHEY and CDR2 is SVGEGT. The CDR3 is 15 residues long. The CDR3 spells CASSSSPGSNYEQYF. CDR3 in DNA: TGTGCCAGCAGTTCCTCTCCGGGATCCAACTACGAGCAGTACTTC.

The V gene is TRBV24-1, the J gene TRBJ2-1, with 16 bases aligning to TRBD2. This CDR3 has 17 amino acids. Germline V lookup: CDR1 KGHDR, CDR2 SFDVKD. The V gene end was trimmed by 0 bases and the J gene end by 8 bases; junction bases not matched to a gene: 3. DNA for the CDR3: TGTGCCACCAGTGATTTGGGGACTAGCGGGGGGGCCGATGAGCAGTTCTTC. Residues: CATSDLGTSGGADEQFF.

The chain combines TRBV2 with TRBJ1-3; 7 nucleotides line up with TRBD1. The J segment lost 6 bases and the V segment lost 11 bases, leaving 10 bases of the junction unmatched. CDR3 size: 13 residues. CDR1 is SNHLY and CDR2 is FYNNEI in the germline V gene. In DNA, the CDR3 is TGTGCCCGCCAGGACAGGATGGAAAACACCATATATTTT. Amino acids: CARQDRMENTIYF.

The chain couples TRBV11-3 to TRBJ2-2, with 14 bases identical to TRBD2. This CDR3 has 18 amino acids. CDR1 and CDR2 (germline): SGHNT, YENEEA. J gave up 5 bases and V 1 base, and 6 bases lay outside the gene matches. The CDR3 coding sequence is TGTGCCAGCAGCTTAGGAGGACTAGCGGGGGGAAGAACCGGGGAGCTGTTTTTT. Translated: CASSLGGLAGGRTGELFF.

The chain joins TRBV19 to TRBJ2-2; D possibly corresponds to TRBD2 (5 bases). V lost 11 bases, J lost 1 base, and 11 bases lay in between. The CDR3 is made up of 13 amino acids. Germline lookup yields CDR1 LNHDA and CDR2 SQIVND (reference sequence). CDR3 region: CALREQNTGELFF. CDR3 DNA sequence: TGTGCCCTAAGGGAGCAGAACACCGGGGAGCTGTTTTTT.

This chain uses TRBV11-3 with TRBJ2-1, with 7 positions matching TRBD2. The germline gives CDR1 SGHNT, CDR2 YENEEA. V shed 5 bases, J shed 9 bases, and the junction held 4 bases outside the gene matches. There are 12 residues in the CDR3. The CDR3 spells CASSPPGGEQFF. As DNA, the CDR3 is TGTGCCAGCAGCCCCCCGGGGGGTGAGCAGTTCTTC.

The CDR3 DNA is TGTGCCAGCAGCCCCCAGGGTAGCGGGGTAAGCGAGCAGTACTTC. This translates into CASSPQGSGVSEQYF. The chain uses TRBV11-2 and TRBJ2-7; 8 positions agree with TRBD2. Trimming at V came to 5 bases and at J to 6 bases, leaving 12 bases not matched to a gene. The CDR3 extends over 15 amino acids. Germline V gene data show CDR1 as SGHAT and CDR2 as FQNNGV.

This chain uses TRBV12-3 or TRBV12-4 with TRBJ1-1; D not certain. The ends were cut back, 4 bases at V and 5 bases at J, with 11 bases in the middle. The CDR3 is made up of 13 amino acids. DNA of the CDR3: TGTGCCAGCAGTTCGTCGAGGGAAACTGAAGCTTTCTTT. As protein: CASSSSRETEAFF.

This chain uses TRBV11-2 with TRBJ2-5, with D maybe TRBD2 (6 bases). Germline loops: CDR1 SGHAT, CDR2 FQNNGV. Between the trimmed V and J ends, which lost 1 base and 4 bases, there was a span of 7 bases. The CDR3 loop spans 13 amino acids. CDR3: CASSLGEVETQYF. CDR3 DNA: TGTGCCAGCAGCTTAGGGGAGGTAGAGACCCAGTACTTC. Full variable domain (missing parts from reference TRBV11-2 and TRBJ2-5): EAGVAQSPRYKIIEKRQSVAFWCNPISGHATLYWYQQILGQGPKLLIQFQNNGVVDDSQLPKDRFSAERLKGVDSTLKIQPAKLEDSAVYLCASSLGEVETQYFGPGTRLLVL.

The DNA for the CDR3 is TGTGCCAGCAGTATACAGGGGATCGGGAGGAATTCACCCCTCCACTTT. As protein: CASSIQGIGRNSPLHF. The chain combines TRBV27 with TRBJ1-6; 7 bases map to TRBD1. Germline lookup yields CDR1 MNHEY and CDR2 SMNVEV (reference sequence). The CDR3 has 16 amino acids. V was clipped by 5 bases and J by 7 bases; unmatched bases: 11.

CDR3 region: CASSTTGENTEAFF. The CDR3 nucleotides read TGTGCCAGCAGCACAACAGGGGAGAACACTGAAGCTTTCTTT. The rearrangement joins TRBV7-2 to TRBJ1-1; TRBD1 agrees at 7 bases. V gave up 5 bases and J gave up 1 base; unmatched junction bases: 4. Per the germline V gene, CDR1 is SGHTA and CDR2 is FQGNSA. There are 14 residues in the CDR3. The full variable domain, with the rest looked up from reference TRBV7-2 and TRBJ1-1, is GAGVSQSPSNKVTEKGKDVELRCDPISGHTALYWYRQSLGQGLEFLIYFQGNSAPDKSGLPSDRFSAERTGGSVSTLTIQRTQQEDSAVYLCASSTTGENTEAFFGQGTRLTVV.

The rearrangement uses TRBV9 and TRBJ1-2, with a possible D match to TRBD1 (6 bases). V was trimmed by 4 bases and J by 4 bases, leaving 11 bases between them. This CDR3 spans 13 amino acids. Looked up from germline, CDR1 is SGDLS and CDR2 is YYNGEE. The CDR3 nucleotides are TGTGCCAGCAGCACAGTAGGGGGCTATGGCTACACCTTC. Its translation: CASSTVGGYGYTF. The full variable domain, its missing parts supplied by reference TRBV9 and TRBJ1-2, is DSGVTQTPKHLITATGQRVTLRCSPRSGDLSVYWYQQSLDQGLQFLIQYYNGEERAKGNILERFSAQQFPDLHSELNLSSLELGDSALYFCASSTVGGYGYTFGSGTRLTVV.

The chain couples TRBV28 to TRBJ2-6; D gene uncertain. CDR1 MDHEN and CDR2 SYDVKM come from the germline V gene. The CDR3 is 16 amino acids. V gave up 5 bases and J gave up 0 bases, with 11 bases separating them. Here the CDR3 reads CASSVPTPSGANVLTF. CDR3 nucleotides: TGTGCCAGCAGTGTTCCGACACCCTCTGGGGCCAACGTCCTGACTTTC. Supplemented by reference TRBV28 and TRBJ2-6, the full variable domain reads DVKVTQSSRYLVKRTGEKVFLECVQDMDHENMFWYRQDPGLGLRLIYFSYDVKMKEKGDIPEGYSVSREKKERFSLILESASTNQTSMYLCASSVPTPSGANVLTFGAGSRLTVL.

The rearrangement uses TRBV11-3 and TRBJ2-1; D is perhaps TRBD2 (5 bases). CDR3 size: 12 residues. Trimming stripped 6 bases from V and 9 bases from J, with 12 bases between. Germline V gene lookup returns CDR1 SGHNT and CDR2 YENEEA. The CDR3 here is CASRSARGEQFF. The CDR3 DNA is TGTGCCAGCAGGTCCGCTCGGGGTGAGCAGTTCTTC.

The V call is TRBV6-5, the J call TRBJ2-7; D gene unclear. The V and J ends lost 8 bases and 4 bases respectively, with 9 bases between them. Germline V gene sequence: CDR1 MNHEY, CDR2 SVGAGI. This CDR3 region has 11 residues. The CDR3 reads CASQNHYEQYF. CDR3 sequence (DNA): TGTGCCAGCCAGAACCATTACGAGCAGTACTTC.